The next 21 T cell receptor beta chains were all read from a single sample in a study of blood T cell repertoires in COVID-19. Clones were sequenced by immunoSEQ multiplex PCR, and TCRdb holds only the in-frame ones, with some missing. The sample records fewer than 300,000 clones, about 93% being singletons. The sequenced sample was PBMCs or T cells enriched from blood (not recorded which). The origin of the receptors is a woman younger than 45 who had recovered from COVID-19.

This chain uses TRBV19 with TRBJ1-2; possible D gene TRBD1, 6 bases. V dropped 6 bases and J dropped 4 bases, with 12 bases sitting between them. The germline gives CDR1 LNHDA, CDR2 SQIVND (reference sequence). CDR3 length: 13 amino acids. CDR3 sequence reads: CASSLGGAYGYTF. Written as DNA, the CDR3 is TGTGCCAGTAGCCTGGGGGGGGCCTATGGCTACACCTTC. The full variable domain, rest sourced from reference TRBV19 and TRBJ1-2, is DGGITQSPKYLFRKEGQNVTLSCEQNLNHDAMYWYRQDPGQGLRLIYYSQIVNDFQKGDIAEGYSVSREKKESFPLTVTSAQKNPTAFYLCASSLGGAYGYTFGSGTRLTVV.

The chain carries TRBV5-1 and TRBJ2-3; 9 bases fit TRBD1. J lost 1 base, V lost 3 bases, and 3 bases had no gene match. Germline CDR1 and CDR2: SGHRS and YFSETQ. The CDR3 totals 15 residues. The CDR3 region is CASSSGQGRTDTQYF. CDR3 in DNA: TGCGCCAGCAGCTCGGGACAGGGCCGCACAGATACGCAGTATTTT.

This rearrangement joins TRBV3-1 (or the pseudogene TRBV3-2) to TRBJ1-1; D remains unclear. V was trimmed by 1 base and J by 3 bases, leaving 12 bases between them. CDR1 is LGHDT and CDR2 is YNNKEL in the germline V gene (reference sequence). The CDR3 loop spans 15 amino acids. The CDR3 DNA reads TGTGCCAGCAGCCAAGGGAGGTGGATTTACACTGAAGCTTTCTTT. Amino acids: CASSQGRWIYTEAFF.

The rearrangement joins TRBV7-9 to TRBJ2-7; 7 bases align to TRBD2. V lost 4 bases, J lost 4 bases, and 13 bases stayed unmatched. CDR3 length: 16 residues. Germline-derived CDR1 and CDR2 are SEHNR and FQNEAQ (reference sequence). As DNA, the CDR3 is TGTGCCAGCAGCTCCTCGGGACTACATACGGGTTACGAGCAGTACTTC. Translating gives CASSSSGLHTGYEQYF.

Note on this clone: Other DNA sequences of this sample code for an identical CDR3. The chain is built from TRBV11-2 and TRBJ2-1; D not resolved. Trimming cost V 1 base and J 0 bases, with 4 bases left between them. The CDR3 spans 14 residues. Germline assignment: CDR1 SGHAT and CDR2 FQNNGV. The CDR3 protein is CASSLGSSYNEQFF. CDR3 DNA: TGTGCCAGCAGCTTAGGTAGCTCCTACAATGAGCAGTTCTTC.

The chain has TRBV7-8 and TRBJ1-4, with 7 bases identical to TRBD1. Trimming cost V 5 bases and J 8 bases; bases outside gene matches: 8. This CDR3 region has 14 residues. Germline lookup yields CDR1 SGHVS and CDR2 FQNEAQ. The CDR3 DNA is TGTGCCAGCAGCACCGACAGGGTCGGGGAAAAACTGTTTTTT. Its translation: CASSTDRVGEKLFF. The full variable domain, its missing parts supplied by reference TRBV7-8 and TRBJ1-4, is GAGVSQSPRYKVAKRGQDVALRCDPISGHVSLFWYQQALGQGPEFLTYFQNEAQLDKSGLPSDRFFAERPEGSVSTLKIQRTQQEDSAVYLCASSTDRVGEKLFFGSGTQLSVL.

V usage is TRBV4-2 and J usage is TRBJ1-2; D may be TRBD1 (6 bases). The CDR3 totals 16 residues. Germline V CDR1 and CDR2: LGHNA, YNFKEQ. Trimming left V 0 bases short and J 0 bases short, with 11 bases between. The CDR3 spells CASSQEHRAPNYGYTF. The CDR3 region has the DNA TGTGCCAGCAGCCAAGAGCACAGGGCCCCTAACTATGGCTACACCTTC.

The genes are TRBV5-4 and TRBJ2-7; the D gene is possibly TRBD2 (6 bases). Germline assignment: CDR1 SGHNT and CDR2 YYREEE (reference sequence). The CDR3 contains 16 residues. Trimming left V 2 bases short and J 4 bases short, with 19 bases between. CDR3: CASSFGGRLGGYEQYF. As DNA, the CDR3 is TGTGCCAGCAGCTTCGGGGGTCGCCTCGGGGGATACGAGCAGTACTTC.

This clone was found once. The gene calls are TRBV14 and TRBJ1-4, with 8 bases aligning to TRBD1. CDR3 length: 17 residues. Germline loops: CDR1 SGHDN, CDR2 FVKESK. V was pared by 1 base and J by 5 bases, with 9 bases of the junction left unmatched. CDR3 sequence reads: CASSQGDWYRGNEKLFF. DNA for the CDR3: TGTGCCAGCAGCCAAGGGGATTGGTACAGGGGGAATGAAAAACTGTTTTTT.

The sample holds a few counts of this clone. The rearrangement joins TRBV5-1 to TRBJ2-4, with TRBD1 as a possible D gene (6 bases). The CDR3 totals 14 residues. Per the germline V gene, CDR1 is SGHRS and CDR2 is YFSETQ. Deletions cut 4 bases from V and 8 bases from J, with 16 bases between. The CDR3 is CASSAQGDIDIQYF. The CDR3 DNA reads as TGCGCCAGCAGCGCACAGGGTGATATTGACATTCAGTACTTC. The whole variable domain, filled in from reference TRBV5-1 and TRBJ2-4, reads KAGVTQTPRYLIKTRGQQVTLSCSPISGHRSVSWYQQTPGQGLQFLFEYFSETQRNKGNFPGRFSGRQFSNSRSEMNVSTLELGDSALYLCASSAQGDIDIQYFGAGTRLSVL.

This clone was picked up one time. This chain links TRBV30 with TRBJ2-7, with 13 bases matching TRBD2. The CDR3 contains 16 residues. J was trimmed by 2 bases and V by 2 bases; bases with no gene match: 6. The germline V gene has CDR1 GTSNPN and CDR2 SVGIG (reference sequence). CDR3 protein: CAWSPQGTSGAYEQYF. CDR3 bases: TGTGCCTGGAGTCCTCAGGGGACTAGCGGGGCCTACGAGCAGTACTTC.

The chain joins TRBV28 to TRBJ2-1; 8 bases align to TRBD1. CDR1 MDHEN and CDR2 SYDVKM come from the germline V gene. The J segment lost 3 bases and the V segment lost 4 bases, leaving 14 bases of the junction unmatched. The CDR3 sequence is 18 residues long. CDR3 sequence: CASSSTVQGVMVYNEQFF. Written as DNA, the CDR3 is TGTGCCAGCAGTTCGACCGTACAGGGGGTAATGGTCTACAATGAGCAGTTCTTC. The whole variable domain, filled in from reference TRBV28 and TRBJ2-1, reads DVKVTQSSRYLVKRTGEKVFLECVQDMDHENMFWYRQDPGLGLRLIYFSYDVKMKEKGDIPEGYSVSREKKERFSLILESASTNQTSMYLCASSSTVQGVMVYNEQFFGPGTRLTVL.

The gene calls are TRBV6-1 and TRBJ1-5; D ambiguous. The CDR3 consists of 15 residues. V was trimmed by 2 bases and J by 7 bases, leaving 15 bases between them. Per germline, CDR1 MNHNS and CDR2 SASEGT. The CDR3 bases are TGTGCCAGCAGTGAAAGTGACTCTGGAGGGCAGCCCCAGCATTTT. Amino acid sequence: CASSESDSGGQPQHF.

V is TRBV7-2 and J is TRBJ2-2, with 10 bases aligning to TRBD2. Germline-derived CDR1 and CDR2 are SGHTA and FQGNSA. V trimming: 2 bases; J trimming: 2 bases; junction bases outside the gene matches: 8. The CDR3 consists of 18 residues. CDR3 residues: CASSLSLAGVRNTGELFF. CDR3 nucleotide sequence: TGTGCCAGCAGCTTAAGCCTAGCGGGAGTGCGAAACACCGGGGAGCTGTTTTTT.

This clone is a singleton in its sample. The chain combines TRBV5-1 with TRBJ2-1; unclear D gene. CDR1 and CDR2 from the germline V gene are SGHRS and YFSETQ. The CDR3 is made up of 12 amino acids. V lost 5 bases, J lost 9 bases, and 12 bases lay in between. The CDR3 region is CASSSTNVEQFF. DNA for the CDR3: TGCGCCAGCAGTTCGACAAACGTTGAGCAGTTCTTC.

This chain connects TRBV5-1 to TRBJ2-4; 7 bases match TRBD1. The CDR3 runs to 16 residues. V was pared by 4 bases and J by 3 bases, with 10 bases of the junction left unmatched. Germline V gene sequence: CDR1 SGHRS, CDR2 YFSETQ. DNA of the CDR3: TGCGCCAGCAGCGCTGGGACAGCCCCAGTCAAAAACATTCAGTACTTC. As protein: CASSAGTAPVKNIQYF. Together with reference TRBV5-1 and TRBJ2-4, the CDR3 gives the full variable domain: KAGVTQTPRYLIKTRGQQVTLSCSPISGHRSVSWYQQTPGQGLQFLFEYFSETQRNKGNFPGRFSGRQFSNSRSEMNVSTLELGDSALYLCASSAGTAPVKNIQYFGAGTRLSVL.

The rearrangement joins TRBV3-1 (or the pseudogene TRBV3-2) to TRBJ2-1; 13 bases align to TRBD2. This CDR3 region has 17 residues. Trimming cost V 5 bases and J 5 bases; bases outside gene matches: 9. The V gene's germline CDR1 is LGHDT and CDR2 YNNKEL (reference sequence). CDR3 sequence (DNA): TGTGCCAGCAGCTGGAGGACTAGCGGGAGAGCAAACAATGAGCAGTTCTTC. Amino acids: CASSWRTSGRANNEQFF.

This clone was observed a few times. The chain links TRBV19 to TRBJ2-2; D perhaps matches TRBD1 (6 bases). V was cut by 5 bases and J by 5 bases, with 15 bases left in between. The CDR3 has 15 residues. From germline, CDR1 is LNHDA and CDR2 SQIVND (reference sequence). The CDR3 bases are TGTGCCAGTAGTGCCACAGGGTCGGGGACCGGGGAGCTGTTTTTT. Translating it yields CASSATGSGTGELFF.

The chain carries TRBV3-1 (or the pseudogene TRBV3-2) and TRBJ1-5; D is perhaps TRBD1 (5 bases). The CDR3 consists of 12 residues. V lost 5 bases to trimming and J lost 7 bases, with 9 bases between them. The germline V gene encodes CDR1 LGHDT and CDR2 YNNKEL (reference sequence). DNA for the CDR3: TGTGCCAGCAGCGGGGCTGGACAGCCCCAGCATTTT. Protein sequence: CASSGAGQPQHF.

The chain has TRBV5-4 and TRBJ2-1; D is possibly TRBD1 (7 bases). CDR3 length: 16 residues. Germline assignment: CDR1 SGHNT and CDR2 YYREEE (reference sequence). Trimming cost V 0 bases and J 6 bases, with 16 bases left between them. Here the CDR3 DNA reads TGTGCCAGCAGCTTGGGTATGAGACAGGGAGGCAATGAGCAGTTCTTC. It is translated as CASSLGMRQGGNEQFF. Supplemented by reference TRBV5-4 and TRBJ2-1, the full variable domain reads ETGVTQSPTHLIKTRGQQVTLRCSSQSGHNTVSWYQQALGQGPQFIFQYYREEENGRGNFPPRFSGLQFPNYSSELNVNALELDDSALYLCASSLGMRQGGNEQFFGPGTRLTVL.

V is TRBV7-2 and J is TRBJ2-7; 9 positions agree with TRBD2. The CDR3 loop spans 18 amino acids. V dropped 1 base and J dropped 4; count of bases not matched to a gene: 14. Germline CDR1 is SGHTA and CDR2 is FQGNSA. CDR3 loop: CASSLVMEPGTSRYEQYF. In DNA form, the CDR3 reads TGTGCCAGCAGCTTAGTTATGGAACCCGGGACTAGCCGTTACGAGCAGTACTTC. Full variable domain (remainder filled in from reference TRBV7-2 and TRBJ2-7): GAGVSQSPSNKVTEKGKDVELRCDPISGHTALYWYRQSLGQGLEFLIYFQGNSAPDKSGLPSDRFSAERTGGSVSTLTIQRTQQEDSAVYLCASSLVMEPGTSRYEQYFGPGTRLTVT.